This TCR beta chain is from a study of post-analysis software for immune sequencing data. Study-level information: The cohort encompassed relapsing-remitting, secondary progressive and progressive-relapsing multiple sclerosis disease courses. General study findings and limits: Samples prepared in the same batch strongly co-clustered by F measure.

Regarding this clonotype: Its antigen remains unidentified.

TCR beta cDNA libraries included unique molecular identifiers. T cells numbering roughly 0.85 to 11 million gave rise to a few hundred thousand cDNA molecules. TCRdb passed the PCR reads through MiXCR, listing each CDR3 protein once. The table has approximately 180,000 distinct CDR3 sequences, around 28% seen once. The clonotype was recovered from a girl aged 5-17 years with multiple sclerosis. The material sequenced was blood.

As DNA, the CDR3 is TGTGCCATCTTGGCGGGAGCGGGTGAGCAGTTCTTC. Its protein product is CAILAGAGEQFF. The V call is TRBV10-3, the J call TRBJ2-1; 7 nucleotides match TRBD2. This CDR3 contains 12 residues. V shed 8 bases, J shed 9 bases, and the junction held 7 bases outside the gene matches. The germline V gene encodes CDR1 ENHRY and CDR2 SYGVKD.